This T cell receptor beta chain was observed in a study of shared clonotypes between healthy human individuals (dated by TCRdb to the early 2020s). Context from the whole study: Two women and three men aged 18 to 49 years were included in the cohort. For each donor, three plates each were used for CD4 naive and CD4 memory, two plates were used for CD8 naive, and one plate was used for CD8 memory. To estimate repertoire size and how much clonotype sharing occurs between individuals, the study deeply sequenced the blood TCR repertoires of roughly 5 healthy adults. To increase sequencing depth and limit assay-specific biases, TCR repertoire library preparation and sequencing were carried out by different laboratories using diverse techniques. Per donor, leukapheresis produced somewhere between about 0.8 and 9.5 billion PBMCs.

Healthy HIV-negative adults with no recently reported acute infections or vaccinations were included as donors. All donors were Caucasian adults living in Nashville, Tennessee, USA. Magnetic negative selection was used to enrich CD4+ T cells, after which naive cells were positively selected on CD45RA and the negative fraction became the memory subset. After blood collection by leukapheresis, PBMCs were isolated using Ficoll-Histopaque density gradient centrifugation and then cryopreserved in the vapor phase of liquid nitrogen. Analytical flow cytometry was used to check the purity and quantity of each magnetically sorted T cell population. Genomic DNA was isolated from each sorted fraction and quantified by UV absorbance on a Nanodrop 2000c. On this clone itself: Its antigen is unknown. Base qualities were left out, and no much larger clone turns up one base away.

TCR CDR3 regions were amplified from genomic DNA by multiplex PCR using the deep immunoSEQ assay. For each cell subset, the extracted genomic DNA was distributed evenly across all wells of several immunoSEQ 96-well plates, and each plate served as one replicate. Each replicate PCR for sorted subsets received 150 to 250 ng genomic DNA, equal to about 29,000 T cell genomes. Purified libraries were measured with a Qubit 3.0 fluorometer, size-checked on a Bioanalyzer 2100, and measured again with the KAPA Library Quantification kit. A separate single-read 150-cycle Illumina NextSeq 550 flow cell was used to sequence each immunoSEQ 96-well plate. On the study's bioinformatics: Because the immunoSEQ output held only junctional sequences and lacked quality scores, the filtering could not match the filtering applied to full-length reads. Sequences were annotated with PyIR, a Python wrapper for IgBLAST v1.9, using IMGT germline references to assign V/J genes and CDR3. Reads were filtered out if the reads had weak V/J assignments (E-value above 1e-6), no CDR3, stop codons, out-of-frame junctions, or ambiguous translated residues. V3J clonotypes were defined as sequences sharing the same inferred V gene, J gene, and CDR3 amino acid sequence. Percentage overlap between repertoires was calculated by dividing the number of shared unique clonotypes by the size of the smaller repertoire. Three approaches were used to assess repertoire richness: RTK rarefaction, the Chao1 estimator, and Recon v2.1 estimates of unobserved clonotypes. Generation probabilities were computed with OLGA for all TCRbeta clonotypes obtained by the gDNA method from a handful of donors. In its TCRdb copy, this immuneACCESS table keeps in-frame sequences only and misses some clones. Where compared with another copy, unresolved V genes explain less than half of these, and the others have no known cause. The DNA was the basis for D and trimming; V, J and clone size are from that table. The sample yields about 2.4 million clones; more than 80% were counted once. The ten largest make up around 0.15% of the sample.

The paper as a whole reports these results and caveats: Estimated clonotype richness was generally larger for naive than for memory subsets. When a few donors were compared, the shared fraction of clonotypes was about 5% for naive CD4, approximately 3.5% for naive CD8, 2% to 2.5% for memory CD4, and 0.35% to 0.5% for memory CD8. Even with the large sequencing depth, rarefaction of the sorted-subset datasets indicated that sequencing was incomplete. Pairwise subsampling led to the expectation that sequencing depth would affect the degree of clonotype sharing among donors. Sampling was restricted to blood, and TCR repertoires in tissue are likely to differ from TCR repertoires in blood. Clonotypes shared by all four sorted-subset donors showed higher generation probabilities than non-shared clonotypes. The small number of donors limited the genetic and exposure-history diversity represented.

Looking up the germline V gene (reference sequence) yields CDR1 LNHDA and CDR2 SQIVND. The CDR3 runs 14 residues from the cysteine to the phenylalanine. Left in the record is the CDR3 DNA by itself, 42 bases read in frame from the first base. From V the trimming removes 8 bases and from J it removes 1 base, while the gene matches leave 5 bases of the junction unaccounted for. This chain joins TRBV19 to TRBJ1-1; 9 central bases correspond to TRBD1. The sequence was collected from a man younger than 35 in good health. The sequencing input was naive CD4+ T cells sorted from blood. The sample's cell subset or site label, in plain terms: CD45RA+ positively selected. The CDR3 in this case is CASQGQGWNTEAFF. The nucleotide sequence is TGTGCCAGTCAGGGACAGGGCTGGAACACTGAAGCTTTCTTT.